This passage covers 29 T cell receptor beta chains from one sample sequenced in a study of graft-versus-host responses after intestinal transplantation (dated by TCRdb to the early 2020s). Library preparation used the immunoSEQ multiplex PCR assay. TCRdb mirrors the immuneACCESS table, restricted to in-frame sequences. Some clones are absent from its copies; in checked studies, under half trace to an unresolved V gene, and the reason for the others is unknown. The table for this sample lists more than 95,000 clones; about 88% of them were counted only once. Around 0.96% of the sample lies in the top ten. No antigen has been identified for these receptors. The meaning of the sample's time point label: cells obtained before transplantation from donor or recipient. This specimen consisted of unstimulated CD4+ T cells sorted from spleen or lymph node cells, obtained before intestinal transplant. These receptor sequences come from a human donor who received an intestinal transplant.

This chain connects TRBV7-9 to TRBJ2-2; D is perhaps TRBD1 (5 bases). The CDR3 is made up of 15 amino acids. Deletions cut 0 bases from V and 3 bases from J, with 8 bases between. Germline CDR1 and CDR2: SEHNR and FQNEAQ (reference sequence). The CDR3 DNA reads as TGTGCCAGCAGCTTAGCGTGGGGCGACACCGGGGAGCTGTTTTTT. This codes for CASSLAWGDTGELFF.

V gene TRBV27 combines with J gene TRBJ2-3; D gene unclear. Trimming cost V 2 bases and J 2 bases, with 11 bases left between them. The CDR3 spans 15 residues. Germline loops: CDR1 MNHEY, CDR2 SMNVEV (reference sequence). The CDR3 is CASSLRYRTTDTQYF. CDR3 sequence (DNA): TGTGCCAGCAGTTTAAGGTACAGAACCACAGATACGCAGTATTTT.

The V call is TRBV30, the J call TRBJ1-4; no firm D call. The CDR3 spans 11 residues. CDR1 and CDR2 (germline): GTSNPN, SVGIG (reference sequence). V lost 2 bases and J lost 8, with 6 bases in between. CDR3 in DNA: TGTGCCTGGAGTTCTTGGGAAAAACTGTTTTTT. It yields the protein CAWSSWEKLFF.

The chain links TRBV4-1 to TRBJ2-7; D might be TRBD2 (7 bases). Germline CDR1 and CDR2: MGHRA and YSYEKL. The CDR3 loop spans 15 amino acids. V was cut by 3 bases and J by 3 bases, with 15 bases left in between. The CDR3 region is CASSQRGGSIYEQYF. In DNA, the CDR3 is TGCGCCAGCAGCCAGAGGGGGGGATCAATCTACGAGCAGTACTTC.

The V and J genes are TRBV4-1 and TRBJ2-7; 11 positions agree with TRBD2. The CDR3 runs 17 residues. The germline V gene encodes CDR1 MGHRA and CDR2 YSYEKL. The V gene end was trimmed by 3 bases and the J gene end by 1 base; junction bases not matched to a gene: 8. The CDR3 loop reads CASSQEGRLAGSYEQYF. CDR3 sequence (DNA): TGCGCCAGCAGCCAGGAGGGGCGACTAGCGGGGTCCTACGAGCAGTACTTC.

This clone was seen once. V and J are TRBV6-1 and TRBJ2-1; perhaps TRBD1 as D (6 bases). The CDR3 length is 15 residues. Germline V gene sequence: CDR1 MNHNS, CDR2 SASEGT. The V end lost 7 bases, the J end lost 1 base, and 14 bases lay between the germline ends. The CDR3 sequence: CASTFQGLSYNEQFF. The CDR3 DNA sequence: TGTGCCAGCACCTTCCAGGGGTTGTCCTACAATGAGCAGTTCTTC.

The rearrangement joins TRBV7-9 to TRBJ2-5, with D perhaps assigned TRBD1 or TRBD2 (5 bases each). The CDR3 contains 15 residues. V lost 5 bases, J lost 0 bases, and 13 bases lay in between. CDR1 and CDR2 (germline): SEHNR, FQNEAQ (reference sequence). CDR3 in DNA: TGTGCCAGCAGCCCTTGGGGGTCGGACCAAGAGACCCAGTACTTC. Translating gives CASSPWGSDQETQYF.

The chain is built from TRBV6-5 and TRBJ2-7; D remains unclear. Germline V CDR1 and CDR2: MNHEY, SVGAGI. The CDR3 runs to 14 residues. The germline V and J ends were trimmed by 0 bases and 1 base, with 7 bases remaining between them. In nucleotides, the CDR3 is TGTGCCAGCAGTTACTCTCAGGCTTCCTACGAGCAGTACTTC. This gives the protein CASSYSQASYEQYF.

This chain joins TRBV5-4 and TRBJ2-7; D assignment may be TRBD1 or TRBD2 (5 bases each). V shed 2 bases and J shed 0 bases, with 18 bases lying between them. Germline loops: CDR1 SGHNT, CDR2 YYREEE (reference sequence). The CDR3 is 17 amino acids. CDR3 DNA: TGTGCCAGCAGCTTTCTGTGGGGGACCAAAAGCTCCTACGAGCAGTACTTC. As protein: CASSFLWGTKSSYEQYF.

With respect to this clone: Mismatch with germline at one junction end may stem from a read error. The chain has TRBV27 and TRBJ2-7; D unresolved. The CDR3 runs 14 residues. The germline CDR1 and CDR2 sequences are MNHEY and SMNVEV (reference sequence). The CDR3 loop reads CASSLVSASDEQYF. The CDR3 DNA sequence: TGTGCCAGCAGTTTGGTCTCCGCCTCCGACGAGCAGTACTTC.

For the CDR3, the DNA is TGTGCCAGCAGCCTCTCGGGGGACGCCCGCTCCTACGAGCAGTACTTC. This encodes CASSLSGDARSYEQYF. The V and J genes are TRBV5-4 and TRBJ2-7, with D perhaps matching TRBD2 (6 bases). In germline, CDR1 is SGHNT, CDR2 YYREEE (reference sequence). Deletions cut 4 bases from V and 0 bases from J, with 17 bases between. This CDR3 region has 16 residues.

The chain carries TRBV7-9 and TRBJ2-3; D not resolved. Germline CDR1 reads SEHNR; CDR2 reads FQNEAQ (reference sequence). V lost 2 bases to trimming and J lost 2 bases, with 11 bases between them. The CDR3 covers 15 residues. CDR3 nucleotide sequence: TGTGCCAGCAGCTTAAGGGCCTCGCACACAGATACGCAGTATTTT. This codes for CASSLRASHTDTQYF. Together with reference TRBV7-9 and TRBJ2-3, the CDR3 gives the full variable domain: DTGVSQNPRHKITKRGQNVTFRCDPISEHNRLYWYRQTLGQGPEFLTYFQNEAQLEKSRLLSDRFSAERPKGSFSTLEIQRTEQGDSAMYLCASSLRASHTDTQYFGPGTRLTVL.

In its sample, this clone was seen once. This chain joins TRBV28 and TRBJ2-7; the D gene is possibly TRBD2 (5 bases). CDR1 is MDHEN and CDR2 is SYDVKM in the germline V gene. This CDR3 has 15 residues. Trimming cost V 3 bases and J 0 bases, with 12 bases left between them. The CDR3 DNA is TGTGCCAGCAGTTTGGGCGGACTGTACTCCTACGAGCAGTACTTC. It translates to CASSLGGLYSYEQYF.

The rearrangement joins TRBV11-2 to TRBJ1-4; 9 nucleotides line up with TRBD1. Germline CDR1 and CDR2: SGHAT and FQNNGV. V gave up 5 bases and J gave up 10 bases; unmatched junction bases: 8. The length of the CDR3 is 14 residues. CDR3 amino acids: CASSARTGVGKLFF. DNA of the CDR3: TGTGCCAGCAGCGCTAGGACAGGGGTAGGAAAACTGTTTTTT.

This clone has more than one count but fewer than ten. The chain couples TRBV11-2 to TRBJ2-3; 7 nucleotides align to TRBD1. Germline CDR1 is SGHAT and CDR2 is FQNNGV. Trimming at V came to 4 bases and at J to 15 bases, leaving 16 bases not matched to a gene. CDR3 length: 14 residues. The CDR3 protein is CASSSSVTGDARYF. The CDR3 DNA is TGTGCCAGCAGCTCATCGGTCACAGGGGATGCGCGTTATTTT.

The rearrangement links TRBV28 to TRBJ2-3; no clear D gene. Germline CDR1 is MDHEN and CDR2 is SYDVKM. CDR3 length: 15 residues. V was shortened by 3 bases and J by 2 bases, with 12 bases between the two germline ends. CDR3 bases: TGTGCCAGCAGTTTGGATTCGGATTACACAGATACGCAGTATTTT. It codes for CASSLDSDYTDTQYF.

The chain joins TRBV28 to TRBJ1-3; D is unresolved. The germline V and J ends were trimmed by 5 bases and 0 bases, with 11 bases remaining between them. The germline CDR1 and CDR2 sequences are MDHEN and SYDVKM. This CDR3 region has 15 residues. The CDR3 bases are TGTGCCAGCAGTCCTGGACTGCGCTCTGGAAACACCATATATTTT. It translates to CASSPGLRSGNTIYF.

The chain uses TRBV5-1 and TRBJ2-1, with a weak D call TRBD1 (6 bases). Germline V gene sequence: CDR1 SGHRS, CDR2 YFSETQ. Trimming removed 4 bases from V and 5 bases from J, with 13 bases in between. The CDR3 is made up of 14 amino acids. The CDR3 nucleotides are TGCGCCAGCAGCCAGGGACAACTTAACAATGAGCAGTTCTTC. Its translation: CASSQGQLNNEQFF.

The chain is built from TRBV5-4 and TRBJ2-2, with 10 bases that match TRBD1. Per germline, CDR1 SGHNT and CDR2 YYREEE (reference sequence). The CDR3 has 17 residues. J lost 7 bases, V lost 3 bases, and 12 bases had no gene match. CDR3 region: CASSSRTGTGEGGELFF. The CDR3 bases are TGTGCCAGCAGCTCCAGGACCGGGACAGGGGAGGGCGGGGAGCTGTTTTTT. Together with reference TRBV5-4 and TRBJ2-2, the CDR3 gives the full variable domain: ETGVTQSPTHLIKTRGQQVTLRCSSQSGHNTVSWYQQALGQGPQFIFQYYREEENGRGNFPPRFSGLQFPNYSSELNVNALELDDSALYLCASSSRTGTGEGGELFFGEGSRLTVL.

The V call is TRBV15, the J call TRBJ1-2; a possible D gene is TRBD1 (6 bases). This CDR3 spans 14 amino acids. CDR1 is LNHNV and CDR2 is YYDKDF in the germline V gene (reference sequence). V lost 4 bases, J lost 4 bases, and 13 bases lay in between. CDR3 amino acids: CATSTLDSVYGYTF. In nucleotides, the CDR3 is TGTGCCACCAGCACCCTGGACAGCGTCTATGGCTACACCTTC.

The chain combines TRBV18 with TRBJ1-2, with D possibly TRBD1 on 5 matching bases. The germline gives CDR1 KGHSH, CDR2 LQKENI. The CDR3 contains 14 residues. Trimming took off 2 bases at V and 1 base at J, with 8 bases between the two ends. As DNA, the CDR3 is TGTGCCAGCTCACCATGGGGCGATAACTATGGCTACACCTTC. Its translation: CASSPWGDNYGYTF. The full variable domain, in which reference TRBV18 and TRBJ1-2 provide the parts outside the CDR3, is NAGVMQNPRHLVRRRGQEARLRCSPMKGHSHVYWYRQLPEEGLKFMVYLQKENIIDESGMPKERFSAEFPKEGPSILRIQQVVRGDSAAYFCASSPWGDNYGYTFGSGTRLTVV.

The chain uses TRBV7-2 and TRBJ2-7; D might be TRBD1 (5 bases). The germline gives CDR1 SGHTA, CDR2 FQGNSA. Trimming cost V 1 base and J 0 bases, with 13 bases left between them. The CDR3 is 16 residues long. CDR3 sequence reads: CASSLDGAPSSYEQYF. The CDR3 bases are TGTGCCAGCAGCTTAGATGGGGCCCCGAGCTCCTACGAGCAGTACTTC.

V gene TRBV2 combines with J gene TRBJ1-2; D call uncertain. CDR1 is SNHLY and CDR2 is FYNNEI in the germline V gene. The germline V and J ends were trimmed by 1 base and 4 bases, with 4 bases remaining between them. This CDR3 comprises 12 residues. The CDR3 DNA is TGTGCCAGCAGTGAAGGCACCTATGGCTACACCTTC. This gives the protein CASSEGTYGYTF.

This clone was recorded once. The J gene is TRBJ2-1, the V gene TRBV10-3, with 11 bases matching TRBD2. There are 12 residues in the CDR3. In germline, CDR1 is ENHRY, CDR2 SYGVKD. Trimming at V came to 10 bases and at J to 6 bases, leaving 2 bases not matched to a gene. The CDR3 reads CATGTSGNEQFF. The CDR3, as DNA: TGTGCCACCGGGACTAGCGGCAATGAGCAGTTCTTC.

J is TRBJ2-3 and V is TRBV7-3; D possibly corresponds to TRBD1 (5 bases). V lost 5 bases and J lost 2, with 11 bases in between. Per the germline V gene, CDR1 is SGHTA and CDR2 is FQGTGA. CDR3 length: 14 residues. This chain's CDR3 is CASSRDSYTDTQYF. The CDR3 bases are TGTGCCAGCAGCCGAGACAGTTACACAGATACGCAGTATTTT.

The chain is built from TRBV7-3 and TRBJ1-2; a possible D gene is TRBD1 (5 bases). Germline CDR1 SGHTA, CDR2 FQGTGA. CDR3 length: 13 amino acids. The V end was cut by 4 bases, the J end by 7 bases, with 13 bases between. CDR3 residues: CASSSLGEGGYTF. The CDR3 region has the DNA TGTGCCAGCAGCTCGTTGGGGGAGGGTGGCTACACCTTC.

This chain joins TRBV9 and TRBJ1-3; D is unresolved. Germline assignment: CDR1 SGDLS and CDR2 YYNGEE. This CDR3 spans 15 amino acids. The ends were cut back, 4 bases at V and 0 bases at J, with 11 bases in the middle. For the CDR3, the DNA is TGTGCCAGCAGCACCCGCGGTAGCTCTGGAAACACCATATATTTT. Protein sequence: CASSTRGSSGNTIYF.

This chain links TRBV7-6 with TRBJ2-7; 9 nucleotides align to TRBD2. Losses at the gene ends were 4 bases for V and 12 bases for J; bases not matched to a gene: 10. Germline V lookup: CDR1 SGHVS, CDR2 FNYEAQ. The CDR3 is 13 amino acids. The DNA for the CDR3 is TGTGCCAGCAGCTCCCTACTAGCGGGTGGTCTGTACTTC. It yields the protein CASSSLLAGGLYF.

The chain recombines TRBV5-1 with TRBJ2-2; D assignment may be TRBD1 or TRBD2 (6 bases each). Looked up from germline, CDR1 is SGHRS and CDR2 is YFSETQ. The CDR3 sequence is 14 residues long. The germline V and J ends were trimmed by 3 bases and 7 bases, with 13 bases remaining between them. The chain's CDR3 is CASSYVGGSGELFF. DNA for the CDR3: TGCGCCAGCAGCTATGTCGGGGGCAGCGGGGAGCTGTTTTTT. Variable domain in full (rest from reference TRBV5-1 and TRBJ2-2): KAGVTQTPRYLIKTRGQQVTLSCSPISGHRSVSWYQQTPGQGLQFLFEYFSETQRNKGNFPGRFSGRQFSNSRSEMNVSTLELGDSALYLCASSYVGGSGELFFGEGSRLTVL.